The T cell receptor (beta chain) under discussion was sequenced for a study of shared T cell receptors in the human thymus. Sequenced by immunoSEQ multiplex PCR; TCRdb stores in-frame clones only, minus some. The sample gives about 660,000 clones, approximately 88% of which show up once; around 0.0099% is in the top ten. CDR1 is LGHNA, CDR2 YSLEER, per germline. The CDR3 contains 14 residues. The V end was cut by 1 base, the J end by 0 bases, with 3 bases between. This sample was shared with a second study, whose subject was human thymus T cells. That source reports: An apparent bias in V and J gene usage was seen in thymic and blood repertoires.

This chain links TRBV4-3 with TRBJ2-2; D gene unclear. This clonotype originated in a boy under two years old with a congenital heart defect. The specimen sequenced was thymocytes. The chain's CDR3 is CASSQAANTGELFF. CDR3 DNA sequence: TGCGCCAGCAGCCAAGCTGCGAACACCGGGGAGCTGTTTTTT.